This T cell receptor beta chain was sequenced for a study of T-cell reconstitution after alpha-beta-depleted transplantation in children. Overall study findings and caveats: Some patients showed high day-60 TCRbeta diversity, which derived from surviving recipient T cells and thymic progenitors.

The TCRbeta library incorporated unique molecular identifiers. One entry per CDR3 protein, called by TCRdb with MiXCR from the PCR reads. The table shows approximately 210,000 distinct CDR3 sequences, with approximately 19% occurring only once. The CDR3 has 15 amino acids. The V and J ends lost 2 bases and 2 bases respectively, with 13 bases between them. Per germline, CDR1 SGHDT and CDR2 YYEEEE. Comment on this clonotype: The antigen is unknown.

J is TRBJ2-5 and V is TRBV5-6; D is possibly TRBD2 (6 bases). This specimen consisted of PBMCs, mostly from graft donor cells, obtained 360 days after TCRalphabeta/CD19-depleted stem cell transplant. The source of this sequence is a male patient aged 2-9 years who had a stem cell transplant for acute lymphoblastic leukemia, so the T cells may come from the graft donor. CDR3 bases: TGTGCCAGCAGCTTTCACCTAGCGACTCAAGAGACCCAGTACTTC. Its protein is CASSFHLATQETQYF.